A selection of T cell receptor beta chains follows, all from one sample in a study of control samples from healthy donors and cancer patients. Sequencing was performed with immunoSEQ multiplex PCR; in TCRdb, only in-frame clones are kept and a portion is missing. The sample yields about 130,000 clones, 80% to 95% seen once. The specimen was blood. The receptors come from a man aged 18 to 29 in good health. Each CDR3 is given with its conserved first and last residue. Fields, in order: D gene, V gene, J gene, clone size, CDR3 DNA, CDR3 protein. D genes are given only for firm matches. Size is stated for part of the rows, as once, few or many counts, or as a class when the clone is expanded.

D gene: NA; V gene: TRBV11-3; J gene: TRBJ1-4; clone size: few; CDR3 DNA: TGTGCCAGCAGCTCCGATGCAACTAATGAAAAACTGTTTTTT; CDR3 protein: CASSSDATNEKLFF
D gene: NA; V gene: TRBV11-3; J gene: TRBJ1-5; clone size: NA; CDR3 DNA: TGTGTCAGCAGCTCAGACGAGAGGCAGCCCCAGCATTTT; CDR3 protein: CVSSSDERQPQHF
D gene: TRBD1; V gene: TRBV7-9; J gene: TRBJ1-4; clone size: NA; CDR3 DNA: TGTGCCAGCAGCTGGGGGGACAGGGCTGAAAAACTGTTTTTT; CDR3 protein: CASSWGDRAEKLFF
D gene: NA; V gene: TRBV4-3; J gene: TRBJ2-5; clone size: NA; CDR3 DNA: TGCGCCAGCAGCCAAGCCTCTAGGGGACAAGAGACCCAGTACTTC; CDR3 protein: CASSQASRGQETQYF
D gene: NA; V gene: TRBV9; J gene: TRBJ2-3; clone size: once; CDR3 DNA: TGTGCCAGCAGCGCCCCACCTCCCGGGCGCGGGGAAGATACGCAGTATTTT; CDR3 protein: CASSAPPPGRGEDTQYF
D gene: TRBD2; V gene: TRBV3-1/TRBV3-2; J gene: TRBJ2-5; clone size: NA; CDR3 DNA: TGTGCCAGCAGAGATGCTAGCGGGGCCCAAGAGACCCAGTACTTC; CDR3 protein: CASRDASGAQETQYF
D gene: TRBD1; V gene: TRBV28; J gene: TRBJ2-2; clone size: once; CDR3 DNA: TGTGCCAGCACCAAACCACGGACAGGGAGCACCGGGGAGCTGTTTTTT; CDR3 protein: CASTKPRTGSTGELFF
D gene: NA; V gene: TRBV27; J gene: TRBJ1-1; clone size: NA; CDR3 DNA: TGTGCCAGCACTCCCCTCTTCTTT; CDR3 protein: CASTPLFF
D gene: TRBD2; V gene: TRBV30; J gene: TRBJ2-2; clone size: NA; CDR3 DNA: TGTGCCTGGAGTCCAATAGCGGGAGGGCCTACCGGGGAGCTGTTTTTT; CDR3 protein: CAWSPIAGGPTGELFF
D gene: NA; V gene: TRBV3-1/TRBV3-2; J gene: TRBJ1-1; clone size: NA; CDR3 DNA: TGTGCCAGCAGCCGGGGGCAGGACAAAGCTTTCTTT; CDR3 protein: CASSRGQDKAFF
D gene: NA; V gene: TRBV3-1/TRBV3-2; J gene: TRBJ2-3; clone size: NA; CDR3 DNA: TGTGCCAGCAGCCAAGTCGCGGGATTGGGCACAGATACGCAGTATTTT; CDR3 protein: CASSQVAGLGTDTQYF
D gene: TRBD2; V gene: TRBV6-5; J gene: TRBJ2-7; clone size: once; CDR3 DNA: TGTGCCAGCAGCCCCGGGGGGAATACCTACGAGCAGTACTTC; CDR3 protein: CASSPGGNTYEQYF
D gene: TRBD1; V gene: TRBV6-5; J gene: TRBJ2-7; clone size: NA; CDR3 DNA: TGTGCCACCGAGGGACAGGAGACGACCGAGCAGTACTTC; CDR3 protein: CATEGQETTEQYF
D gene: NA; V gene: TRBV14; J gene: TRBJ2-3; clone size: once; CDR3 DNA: TGTGCCAGCAGCCAAGGGAGCGCGTACACAGATACGCAGTATTTT; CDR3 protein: CASSQGSAYTDTQYF
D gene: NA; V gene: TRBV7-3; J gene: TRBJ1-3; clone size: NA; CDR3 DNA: TGTGCCAGCAGCCTCGAGGGTTTTAGTGGAAACACCATATATTTT; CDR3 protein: CASSLEGFSGNTIYF
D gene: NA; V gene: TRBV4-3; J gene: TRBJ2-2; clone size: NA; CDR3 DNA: TGCGCCAGCAGCCATGGTCAGATTTCAGTTCAGGGTAACGGGGAGCTGTTTTTT; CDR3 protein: CASSHGQISVQGNGELFF
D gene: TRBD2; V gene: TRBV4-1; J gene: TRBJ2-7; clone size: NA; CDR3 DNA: TGCGCCAGCAGCCTAGCGGGGAGCTCCTACGAGCAGTACTTC; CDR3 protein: CASSLAGSSYEQYF
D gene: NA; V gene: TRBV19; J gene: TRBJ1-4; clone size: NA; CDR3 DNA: TGTGCCAGTAGTCTCAGGGGTTCGTCTTGGGAAAAACTGTTTTTT; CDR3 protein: CASSLRGSSWEKLFF
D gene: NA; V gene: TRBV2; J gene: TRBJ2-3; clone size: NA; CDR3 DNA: TGTGCCAGCAGTGGGGTGAATACGCAGTATTTT; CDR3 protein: CASSGVNTQYF
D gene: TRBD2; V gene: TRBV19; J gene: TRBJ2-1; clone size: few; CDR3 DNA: TGTGCCAGTAGTATAGATCCAGCGGGGAAGGGTAATGAGCAGTTCTTC; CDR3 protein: CASSIDPAGKGNEQFF